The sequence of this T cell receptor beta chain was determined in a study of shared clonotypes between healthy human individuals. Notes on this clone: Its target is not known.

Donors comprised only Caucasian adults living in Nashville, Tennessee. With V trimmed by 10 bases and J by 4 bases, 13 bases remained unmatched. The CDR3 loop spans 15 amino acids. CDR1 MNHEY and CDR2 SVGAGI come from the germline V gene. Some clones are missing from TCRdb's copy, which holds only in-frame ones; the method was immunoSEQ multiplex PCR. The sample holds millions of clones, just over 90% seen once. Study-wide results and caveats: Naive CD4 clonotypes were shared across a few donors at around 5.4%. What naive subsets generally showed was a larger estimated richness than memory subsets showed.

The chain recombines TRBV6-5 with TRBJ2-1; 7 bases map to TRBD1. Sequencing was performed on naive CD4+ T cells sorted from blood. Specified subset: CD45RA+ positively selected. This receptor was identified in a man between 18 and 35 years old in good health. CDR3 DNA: TGTGCCACCCGCACCGGGACAGCTATATACAATGAGCAGTTCTTC. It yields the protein CATRTGTAIYNEQFF.